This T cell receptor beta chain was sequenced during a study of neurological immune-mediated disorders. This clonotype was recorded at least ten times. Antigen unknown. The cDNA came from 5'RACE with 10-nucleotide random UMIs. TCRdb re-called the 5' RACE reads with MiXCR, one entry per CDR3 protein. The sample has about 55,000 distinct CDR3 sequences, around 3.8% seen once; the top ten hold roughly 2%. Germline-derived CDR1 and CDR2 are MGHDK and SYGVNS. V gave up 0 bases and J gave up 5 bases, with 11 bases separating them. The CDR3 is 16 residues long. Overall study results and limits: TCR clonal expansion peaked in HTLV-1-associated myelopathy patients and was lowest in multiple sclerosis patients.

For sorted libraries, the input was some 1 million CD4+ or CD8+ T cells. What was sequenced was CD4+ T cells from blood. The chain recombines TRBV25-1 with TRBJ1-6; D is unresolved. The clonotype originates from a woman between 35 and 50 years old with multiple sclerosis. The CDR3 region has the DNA TGTGCCAGCAGTGAATACGGGGTAGGAAATAATTCACCCCTCCACTTT. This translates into CASSEYGVGNNSPLHF. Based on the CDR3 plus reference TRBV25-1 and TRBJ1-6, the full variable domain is EADIYQTPRYLVIGTGKKITLECSQTMGHDKMYWYQQDPGMELHLIHYSYGVNSTEKGDLSSESTVSRIRTEHFPLTLESARPSHTSQYLCASSEYGVGNNSPLHFGNGTRLTVT.